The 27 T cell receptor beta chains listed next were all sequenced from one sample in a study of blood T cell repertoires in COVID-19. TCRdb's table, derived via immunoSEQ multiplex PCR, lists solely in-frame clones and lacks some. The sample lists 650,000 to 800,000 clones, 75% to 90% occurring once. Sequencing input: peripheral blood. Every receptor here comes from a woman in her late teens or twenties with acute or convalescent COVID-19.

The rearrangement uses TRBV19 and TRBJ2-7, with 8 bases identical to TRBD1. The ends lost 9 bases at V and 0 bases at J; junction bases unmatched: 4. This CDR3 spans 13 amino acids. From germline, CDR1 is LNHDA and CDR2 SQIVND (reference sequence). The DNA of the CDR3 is TGTGCCAGCCGGGACAGGAGCTCCTACGAGCAGTACTTC. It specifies CASRDRSSYEQYF.

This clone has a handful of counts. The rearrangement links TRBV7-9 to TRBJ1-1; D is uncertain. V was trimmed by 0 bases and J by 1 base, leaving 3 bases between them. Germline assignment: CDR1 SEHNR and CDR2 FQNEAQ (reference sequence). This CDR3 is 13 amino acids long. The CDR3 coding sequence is TGTGCCAGCAGCTTAGCTCAGAACACTGAAGCTTTCTTT. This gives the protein CASSLAQNTEAFF.

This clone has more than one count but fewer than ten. CDR3 sequence (DNA): TGTGCCAGCAGCTCCACTAGCGGGGGGGCCTACGAGCAGTACTTC. It specifies CASSSTSGGAYEQYF. The V gene is TRBV6-2 or TRBV6-3, the J gene TRBJ2-7, with 13 bases that match TRBD2. The V and J ends lost 6 bases and 2 bases, in that order; junction bases with no gene match: 4. The CDR3 sequence is 15 residues long. Per the germline V gene, CDR1 is MNHEY and CDR2 is SVGEGT.

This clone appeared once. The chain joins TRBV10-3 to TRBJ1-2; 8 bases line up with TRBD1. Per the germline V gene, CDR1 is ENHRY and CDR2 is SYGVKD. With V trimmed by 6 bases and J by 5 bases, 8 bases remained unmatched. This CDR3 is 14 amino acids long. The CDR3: CAIRSGDRTYGYTF. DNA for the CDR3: TGTGCCATCAGGAGCGGGGACAGGACTTATGGCTACACCTTC.

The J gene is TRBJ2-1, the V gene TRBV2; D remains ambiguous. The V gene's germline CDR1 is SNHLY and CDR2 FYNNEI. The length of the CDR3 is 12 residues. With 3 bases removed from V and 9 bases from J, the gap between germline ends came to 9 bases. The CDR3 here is CASSERRSEQFF. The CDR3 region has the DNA TGTGCCAGCAGTGAGCGGCGAAGTGAGCAGTTCTTC.

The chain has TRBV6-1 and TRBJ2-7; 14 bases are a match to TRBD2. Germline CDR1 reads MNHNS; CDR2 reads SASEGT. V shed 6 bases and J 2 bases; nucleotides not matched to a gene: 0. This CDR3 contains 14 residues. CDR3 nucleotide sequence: TGTGCCAGCAGGACTAGCGGGGGGGCCTACGAGCAGTACTTC. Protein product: CASRTSGGAYEQYF.

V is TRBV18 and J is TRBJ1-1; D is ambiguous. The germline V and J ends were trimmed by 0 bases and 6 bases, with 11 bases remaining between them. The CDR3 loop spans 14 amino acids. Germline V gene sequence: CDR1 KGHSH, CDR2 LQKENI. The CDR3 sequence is CASSPPEATPEAFF. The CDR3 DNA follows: TGTGCCAGCTCACCACCGGAGGCTACTCCTGAAGCTTTCTTT.

The chain's CDR3 is CSFDNTGADTQYF. The CDR3 nucleotides read TGCAGCTTCGATAATACAGGGGCAGATACGCAGTATTTT. The V gene is TRBV29-1, the J gene TRBJ2-3; TRBD1 agrees at 7 bases. The CDR3 consists of 13 residues. V lost 8 bases and J lost 4; bases outside the gene matches: 9. In germline, CDR1 is SQVTM, CDR2 ANQGSEA.

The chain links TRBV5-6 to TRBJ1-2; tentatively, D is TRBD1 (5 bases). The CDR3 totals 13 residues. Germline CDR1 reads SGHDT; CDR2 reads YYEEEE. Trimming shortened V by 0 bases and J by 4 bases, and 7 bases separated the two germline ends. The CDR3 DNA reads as TGTGCCAGCAGCTTGGGACAGTCCTATGGCTACACCTTC. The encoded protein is CASSLGQSYGYTF.

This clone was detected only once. The CDR3 spells CASSLGLGQLYGYTF. In DNA, the CDR3 is TGTGCCAGCAGTTTGGGGTTGGGACAACTCTATGGCTACACCTTC. The genes are TRBV28 and TRBJ1-2; maybe TRBD1 (6 bases). Trimming left V 3 bases short and J 4 bases short, with 15 bases between. The germline V gene encodes CDR1 MDHEN and CDR2 SYDVKM. The CDR3 totals 15 residues.

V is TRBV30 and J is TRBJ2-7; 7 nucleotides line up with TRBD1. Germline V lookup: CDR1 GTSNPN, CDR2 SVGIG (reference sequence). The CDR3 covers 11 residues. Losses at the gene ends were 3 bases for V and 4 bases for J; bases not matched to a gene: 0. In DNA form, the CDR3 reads TGTGCCTGGAGACAGGGGTACGAGCAGTACTTC. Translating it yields CAWRQGYEQYF.

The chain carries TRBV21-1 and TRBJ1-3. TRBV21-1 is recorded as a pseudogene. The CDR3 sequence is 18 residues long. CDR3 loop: CASSSQHSKGTWGNTIYF. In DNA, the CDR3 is TGTGCCAGCAGCTCACAGCACTCCAAAGGGACTTGGGGAAACACCATATATTTT.

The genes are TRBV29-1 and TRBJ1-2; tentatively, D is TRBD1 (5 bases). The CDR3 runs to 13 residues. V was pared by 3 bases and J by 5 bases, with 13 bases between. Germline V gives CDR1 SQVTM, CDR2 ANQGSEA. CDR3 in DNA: TGCAGCGTTGATCTCAAGACAGCTTATGGCTACACCTTC. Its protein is CSVDLKTAYGYTF. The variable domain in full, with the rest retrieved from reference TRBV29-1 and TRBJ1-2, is SAVISQKPSRDICQRGTSLTIQCQVDSQVTMMFWYRQQPGQSLTLIATANQGSEATYESGFVIDKFPISRPNLTFSTLTVSNMSPEDSSIYLCSVDLKTAYGYTFGSGTRLTVV.

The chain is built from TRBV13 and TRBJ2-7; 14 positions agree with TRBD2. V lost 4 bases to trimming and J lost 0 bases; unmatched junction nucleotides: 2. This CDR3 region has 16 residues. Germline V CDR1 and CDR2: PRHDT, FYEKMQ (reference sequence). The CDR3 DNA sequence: TGTGCCAGCAGCTCCGGGACTAGCGGGGGCTCCTACGAGCAGTACTTC. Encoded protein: CASSSGTSGGSYEQYF.

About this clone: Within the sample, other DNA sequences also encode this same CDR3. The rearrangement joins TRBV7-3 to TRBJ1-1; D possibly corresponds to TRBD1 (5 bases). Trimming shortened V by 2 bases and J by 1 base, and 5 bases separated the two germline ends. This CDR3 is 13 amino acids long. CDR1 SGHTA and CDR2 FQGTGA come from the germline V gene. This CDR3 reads CASSLQGNTEAFF. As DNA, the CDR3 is TGTGCCAGCAGCTTACAGGGGAACACTGAAGCTTTCTTT.

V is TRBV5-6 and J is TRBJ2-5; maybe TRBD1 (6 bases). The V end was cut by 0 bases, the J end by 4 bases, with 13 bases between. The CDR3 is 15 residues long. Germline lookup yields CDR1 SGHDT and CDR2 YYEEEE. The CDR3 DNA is TGTGCCAGCAGCTTGGAATCGGCAGGGGTAGAGACCCAGTACTTC. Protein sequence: CASSLESAGVETQYF.

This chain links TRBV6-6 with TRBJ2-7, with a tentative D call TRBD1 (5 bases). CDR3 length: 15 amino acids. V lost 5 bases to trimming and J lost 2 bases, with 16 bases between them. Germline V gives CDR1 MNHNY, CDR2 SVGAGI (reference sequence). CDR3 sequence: CASSLAKGITYEQYF. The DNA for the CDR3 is TGTGCCAGCAGTCTGGCAAAGGGGATTACCTACGAGCAGTACTTC.

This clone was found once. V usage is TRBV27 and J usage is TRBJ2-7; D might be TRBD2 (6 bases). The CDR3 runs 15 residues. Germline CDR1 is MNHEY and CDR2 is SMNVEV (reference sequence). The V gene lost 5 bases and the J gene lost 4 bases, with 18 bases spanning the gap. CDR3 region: CASSRRVLRDYEQYF. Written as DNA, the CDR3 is TGTGCCAGCAGTCGGAGGGTTTTGAGGGATTACGAGCAGTACTTC.

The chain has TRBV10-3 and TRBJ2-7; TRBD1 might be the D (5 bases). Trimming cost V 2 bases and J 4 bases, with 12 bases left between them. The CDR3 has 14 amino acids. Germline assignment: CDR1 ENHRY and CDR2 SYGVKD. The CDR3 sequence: CAISEARVRYEQYF. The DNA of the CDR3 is TGTGCCATCAGTGAGGCCAGGGTCAGGTACGAGCAGTACTTC.

CDR3 in DNA: TGTGCCAGCAGCTTAGGAGGTTCCGGCTACACCTTC. It translates to CASSLGGSGYTF. The V gene is TRBV11-1, the J gene TRBJ1-2, with D unresolved. Trimming removed 1 base from V and 8 bases from J, with 8 bases in between. The CDR3 sequence is 12 residues long. Germline CDR1 and CDR2: SGHAT and FQDESV (reference sequence).

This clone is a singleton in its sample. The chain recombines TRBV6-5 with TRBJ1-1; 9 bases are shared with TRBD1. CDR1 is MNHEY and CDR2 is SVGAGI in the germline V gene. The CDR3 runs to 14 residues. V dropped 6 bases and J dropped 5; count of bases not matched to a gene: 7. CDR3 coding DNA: TGTGCCAGCAGCCCGTTGACAGGGGGGACTGAAGCTTTCTTT. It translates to CASSPLTGGTEAFF.

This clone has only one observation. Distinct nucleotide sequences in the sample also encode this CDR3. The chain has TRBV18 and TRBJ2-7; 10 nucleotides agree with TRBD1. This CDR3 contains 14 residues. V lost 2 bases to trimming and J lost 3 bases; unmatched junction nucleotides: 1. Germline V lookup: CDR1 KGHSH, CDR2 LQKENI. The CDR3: CASSPDRGLYEQYF. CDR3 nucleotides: TGTGCCAGCTCACCAGACAGGGGGCTCTACGAGCAGTACTTC.

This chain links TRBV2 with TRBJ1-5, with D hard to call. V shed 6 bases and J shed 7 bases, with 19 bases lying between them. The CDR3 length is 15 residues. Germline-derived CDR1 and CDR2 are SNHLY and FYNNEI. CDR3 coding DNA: TGTGCCAGCAGGGGAGGGTCCTTTGATGGCCAGCCCCAGCATTTT. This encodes CASRGGSFDGQPQHF.

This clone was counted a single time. The CDR3 DNA reads TGTGCCAGCAGTTACTCGAGCGAAGGCTACACCTTC. As protein: CASSYSSEGYTF. The rearrangement joins TRBV6-2 or TRBV6-3 to TRBJ1-2; D gene ambiguous. The germline CDR1 and CDR2 sequences are MNHEY and SVGEGT. This CDR3 spans 12 amino acids. Trimming cost V 0 bases and J 8 bases, with 7 bases left between them.

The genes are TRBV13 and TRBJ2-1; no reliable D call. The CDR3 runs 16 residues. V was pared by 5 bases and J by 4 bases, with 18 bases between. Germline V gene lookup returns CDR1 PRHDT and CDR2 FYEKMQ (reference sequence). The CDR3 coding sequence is TGTGCCAGCAGCCTAACCATCTCTTCCCAATACAATGAGCAGTTCTTC. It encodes CASSLTISSQYNEQFF. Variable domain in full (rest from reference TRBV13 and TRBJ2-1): AAGVIQSPRHLIKEKRETATLKCYPIPRHDTVYWYQQGPGQDPQFLISFYEKMQSDKGSIPDRFSAQQFSDYHSELNMSSLELGDSALYFCASSLTISSQYNEQFFGPGTRLTVL.

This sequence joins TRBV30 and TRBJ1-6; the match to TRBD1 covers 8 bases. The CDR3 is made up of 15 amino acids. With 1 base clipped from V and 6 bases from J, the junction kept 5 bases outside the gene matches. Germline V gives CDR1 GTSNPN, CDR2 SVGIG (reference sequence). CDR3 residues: CAWSAPDRGNSPLHF. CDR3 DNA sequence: TGTGCCTGGAGTGCTCCAGACAGGGGTAATTCACCCCTCCACTTT.

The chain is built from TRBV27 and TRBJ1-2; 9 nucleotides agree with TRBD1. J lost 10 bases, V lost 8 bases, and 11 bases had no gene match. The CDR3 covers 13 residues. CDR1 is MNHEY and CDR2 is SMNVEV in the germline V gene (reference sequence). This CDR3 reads CASRISGTGIYTF. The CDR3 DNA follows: TGTGCCAGCCGTATTTCCGGGACAGGGATCTACACCTTC.